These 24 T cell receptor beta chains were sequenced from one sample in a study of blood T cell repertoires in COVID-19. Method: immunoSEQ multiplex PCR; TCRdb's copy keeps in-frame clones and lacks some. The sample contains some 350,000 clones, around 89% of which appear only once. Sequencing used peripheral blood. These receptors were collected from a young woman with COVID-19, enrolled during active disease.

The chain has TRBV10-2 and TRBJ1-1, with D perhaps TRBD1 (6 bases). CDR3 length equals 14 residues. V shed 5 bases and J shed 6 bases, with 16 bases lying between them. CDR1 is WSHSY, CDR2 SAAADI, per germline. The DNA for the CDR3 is TGCGCCAGCAGTCCCCCGGGCAGGGGCCCTGAAGCTTTCTTT. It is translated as CASSPPGRGPEAFF.

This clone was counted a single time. The CDR3 region is CASSLDGYSYEQYF. In DNA form, the CDR3 reads TGTGCCAGCAGCTTAGACGGTTACTCCTACGAGCAGTACTTC. The rearrangement uses TRBV7-2 and TRBJ2-7; no definite D call. The germline CDR1 and CDR2 sequences are SGHTA and FQGNSA. V was cut by 1 base and J by 0 bases, with 7 bases left in between. This CDR3 contains 14 residues.

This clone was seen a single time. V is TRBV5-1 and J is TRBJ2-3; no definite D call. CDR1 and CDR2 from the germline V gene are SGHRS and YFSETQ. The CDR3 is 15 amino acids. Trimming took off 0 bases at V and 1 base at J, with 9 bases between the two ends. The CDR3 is CASSLGDKGTDTQYF. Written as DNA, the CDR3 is TGCGCCAGCAGCTTGGGCGACAAAGGCACAGATACGCAGTATTTT.

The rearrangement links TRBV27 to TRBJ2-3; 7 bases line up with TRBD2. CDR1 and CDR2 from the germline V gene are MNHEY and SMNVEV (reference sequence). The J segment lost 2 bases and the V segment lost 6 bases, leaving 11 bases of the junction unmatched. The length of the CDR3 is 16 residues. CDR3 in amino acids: CASRDVLAGLTDTQYF. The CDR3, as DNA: TGTGCCAGCAGAGACGTGTTAGCGGGCCTCACAGATACGCAGTATTTT.

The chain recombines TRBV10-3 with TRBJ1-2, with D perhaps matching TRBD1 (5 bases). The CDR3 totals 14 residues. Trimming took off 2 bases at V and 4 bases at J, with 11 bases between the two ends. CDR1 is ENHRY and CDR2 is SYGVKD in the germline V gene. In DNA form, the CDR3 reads TGTGCCATCAGTGAGCGGACACCCAGCTATGGCTACACCTTC. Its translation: CAISERTPSYGYTF.

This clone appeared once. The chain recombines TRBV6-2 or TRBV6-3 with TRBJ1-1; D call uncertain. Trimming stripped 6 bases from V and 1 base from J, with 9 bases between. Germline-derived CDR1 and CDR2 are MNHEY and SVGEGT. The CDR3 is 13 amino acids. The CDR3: CASSPGRNTEAFF. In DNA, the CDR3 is TGTGCCAGCAGCCCCGGTAGGAACACTGAAGCTTTCTTT.

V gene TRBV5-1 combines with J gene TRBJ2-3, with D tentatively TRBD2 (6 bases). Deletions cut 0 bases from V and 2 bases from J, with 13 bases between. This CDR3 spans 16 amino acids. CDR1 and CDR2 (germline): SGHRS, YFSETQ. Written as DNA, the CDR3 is TGCGCCAGCAGCTTGGCCGGAGCGGGCGACACAGATACGCAGTATTTT. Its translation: CASSLAGAGDTDTQYF.

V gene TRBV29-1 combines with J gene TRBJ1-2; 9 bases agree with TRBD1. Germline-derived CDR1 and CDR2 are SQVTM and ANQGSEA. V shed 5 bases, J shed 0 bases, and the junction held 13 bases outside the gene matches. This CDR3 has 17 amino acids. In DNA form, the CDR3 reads TGCAGCGTTCGATGGACAGGGGTCCTCGAAGCTAACTATGGCTACACCTTC. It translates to CSVRWTGVLEANYGYTF.

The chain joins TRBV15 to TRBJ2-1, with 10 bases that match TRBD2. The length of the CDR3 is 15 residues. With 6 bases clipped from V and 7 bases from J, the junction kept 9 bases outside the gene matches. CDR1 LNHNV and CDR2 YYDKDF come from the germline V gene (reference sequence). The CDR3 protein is CATRNPGLARNEQFF. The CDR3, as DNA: TGTGCCACCAGAAATCCGGGACTAGCGCGGAATGAGCAGTTCTTC.

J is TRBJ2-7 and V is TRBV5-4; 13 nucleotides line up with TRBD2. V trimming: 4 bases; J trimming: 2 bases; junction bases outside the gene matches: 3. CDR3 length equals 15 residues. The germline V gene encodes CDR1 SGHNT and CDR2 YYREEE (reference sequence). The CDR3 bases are TGTGCCAGCAGCACGGGACTAGCGGGGACCTACGAGCAGTACTTC. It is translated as CASSTGLAGTYEQYF.

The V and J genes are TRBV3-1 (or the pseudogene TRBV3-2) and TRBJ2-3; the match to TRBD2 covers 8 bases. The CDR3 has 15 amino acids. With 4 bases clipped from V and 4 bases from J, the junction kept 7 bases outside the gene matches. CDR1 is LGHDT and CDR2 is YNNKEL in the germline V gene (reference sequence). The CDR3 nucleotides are TGTGCCAGCAGCCTCAGCGGGAGCGGGGCAGATACGCAGTATTTT. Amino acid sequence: CASSLSGSGADTQYF.

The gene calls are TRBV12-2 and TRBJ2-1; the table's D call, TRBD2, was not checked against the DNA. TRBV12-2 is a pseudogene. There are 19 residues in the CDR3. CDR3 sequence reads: CAGVPTGLAGVSFYNEQFF. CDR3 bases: TGTGCAGGTGTACCGACGGGACTAGCGGGAGTCTCGTTTTACAATGAGCAGTTCTTC.

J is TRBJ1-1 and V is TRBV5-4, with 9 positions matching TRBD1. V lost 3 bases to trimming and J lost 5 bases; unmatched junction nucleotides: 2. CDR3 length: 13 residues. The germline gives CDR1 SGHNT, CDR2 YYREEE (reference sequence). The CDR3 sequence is CASSSGTGTEAFF. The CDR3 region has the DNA TGTGCCAGCAGCTCCGGGACAGGGACTGAAGCTTTCTTT.

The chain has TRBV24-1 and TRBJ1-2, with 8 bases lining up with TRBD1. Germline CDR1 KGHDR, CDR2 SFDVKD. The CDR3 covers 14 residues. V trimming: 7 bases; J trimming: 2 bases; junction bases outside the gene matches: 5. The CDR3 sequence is CATRGQVFNYGYTF. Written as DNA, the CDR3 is TGTGCCACCAGGGGACAGGTTTTCAACTATGGCTACACCTTC.

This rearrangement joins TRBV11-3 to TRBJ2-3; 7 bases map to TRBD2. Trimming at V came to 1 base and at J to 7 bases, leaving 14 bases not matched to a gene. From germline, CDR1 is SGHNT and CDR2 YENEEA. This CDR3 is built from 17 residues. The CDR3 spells CASSLGGEGPGRNTQYF. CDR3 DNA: TGTGCCAGCAGCTTAGGGGGGGAGGGCCCCGGGAGGAATACGCAGTATTTT.

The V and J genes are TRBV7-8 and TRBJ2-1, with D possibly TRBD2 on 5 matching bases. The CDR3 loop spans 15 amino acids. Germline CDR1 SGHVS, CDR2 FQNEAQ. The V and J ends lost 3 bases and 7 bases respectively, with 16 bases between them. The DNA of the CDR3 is TGTGCCAGCAGCTTTGAGGAGGCCCGTGGAAATGAGCAGTTCTTC. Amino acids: CASSFEEARGNEQFF.

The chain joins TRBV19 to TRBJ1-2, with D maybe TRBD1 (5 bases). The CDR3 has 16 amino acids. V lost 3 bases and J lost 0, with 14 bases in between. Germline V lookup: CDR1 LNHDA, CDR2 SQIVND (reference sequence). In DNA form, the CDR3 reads TGTGCCAGTAGTATGAAGGCCCAGGGTACTAACTATGGCTACACCTTC. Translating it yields CASSMKAQGTNYGYTF.

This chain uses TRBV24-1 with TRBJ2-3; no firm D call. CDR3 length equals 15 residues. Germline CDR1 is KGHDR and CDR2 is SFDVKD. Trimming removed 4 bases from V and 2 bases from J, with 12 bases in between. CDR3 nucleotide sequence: TGTGCCACCAGTGACCCCCTGCGAGACACAGATACGCAGTATTTT. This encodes CATSDPLRDTDTQYF.

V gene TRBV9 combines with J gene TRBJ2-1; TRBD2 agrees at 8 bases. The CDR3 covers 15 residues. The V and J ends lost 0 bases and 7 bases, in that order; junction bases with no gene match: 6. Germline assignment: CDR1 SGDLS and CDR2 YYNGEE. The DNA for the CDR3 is TGTGCCAGCAGCGTAGGCAATAGCGGGATAAATGAGCAGTTCTTC. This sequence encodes CASSVGNSGINEQFF.

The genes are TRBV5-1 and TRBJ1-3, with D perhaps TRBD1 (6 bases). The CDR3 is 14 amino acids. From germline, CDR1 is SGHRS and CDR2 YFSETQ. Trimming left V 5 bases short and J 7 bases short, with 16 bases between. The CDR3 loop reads CASSKQGKGNTIYF. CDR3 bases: TGCGCCAGCAGTAAACAGGGAAAGGGGAACACCATATATTTT. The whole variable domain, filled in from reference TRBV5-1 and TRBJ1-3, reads KAGVTQTPRYLIKTRGQQVTLSCSPISGHRSVSWYQQTPGQGLQFLFEYFSETQRNKGNFPGRFSGRQFSNSRSEMNVSTLELGDSALYLCASSKQGKGNTIYFGEGSWLTVV.

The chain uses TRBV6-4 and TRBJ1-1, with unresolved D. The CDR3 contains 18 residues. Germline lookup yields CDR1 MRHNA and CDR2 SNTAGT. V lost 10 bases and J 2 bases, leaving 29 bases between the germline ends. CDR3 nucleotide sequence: TGTGCCATCCCACCCCCTAACGAAGAAGGGAGTTATAACACTGAAGCTTTCTTT. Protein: CAIPPPNEEGSYNTEAFF.

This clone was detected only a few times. The CDR3 DNA reads TGTGCCAGCAGCGTAGGACTAGCGGGAGGGCAAAAGACCCAGTACTTC. Translating it yields CASSVGLAGGQKTQYF. The chain joins TRBV9 to TRBJ2-5; 14 bases are a match to TRBD2. Germline V gene data show CDR1 as SGDLS and CDR2 as YYNGEE. The CDR3 contains 16 residues. V was clipped by 0 bases and J by 6 bases; unmatched bases: 4.

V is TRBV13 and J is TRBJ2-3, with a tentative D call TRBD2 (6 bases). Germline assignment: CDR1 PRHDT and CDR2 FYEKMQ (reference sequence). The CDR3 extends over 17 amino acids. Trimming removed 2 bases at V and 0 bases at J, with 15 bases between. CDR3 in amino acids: CASSLFGGTGSTDTQYF. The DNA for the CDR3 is TGTGCCAGCAGCTTATTCGGGGGAACTGGAAGCACAGATACGCAGTATTTT.

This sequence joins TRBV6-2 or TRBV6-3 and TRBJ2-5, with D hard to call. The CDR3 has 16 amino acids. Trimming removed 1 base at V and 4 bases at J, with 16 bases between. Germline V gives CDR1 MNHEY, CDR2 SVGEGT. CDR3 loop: CASSYYAETRRETQYF. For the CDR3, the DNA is TGTGCCAGCAGTTACTATGCGGAAACTCGGCGAGAGACCCAGTACTTC.